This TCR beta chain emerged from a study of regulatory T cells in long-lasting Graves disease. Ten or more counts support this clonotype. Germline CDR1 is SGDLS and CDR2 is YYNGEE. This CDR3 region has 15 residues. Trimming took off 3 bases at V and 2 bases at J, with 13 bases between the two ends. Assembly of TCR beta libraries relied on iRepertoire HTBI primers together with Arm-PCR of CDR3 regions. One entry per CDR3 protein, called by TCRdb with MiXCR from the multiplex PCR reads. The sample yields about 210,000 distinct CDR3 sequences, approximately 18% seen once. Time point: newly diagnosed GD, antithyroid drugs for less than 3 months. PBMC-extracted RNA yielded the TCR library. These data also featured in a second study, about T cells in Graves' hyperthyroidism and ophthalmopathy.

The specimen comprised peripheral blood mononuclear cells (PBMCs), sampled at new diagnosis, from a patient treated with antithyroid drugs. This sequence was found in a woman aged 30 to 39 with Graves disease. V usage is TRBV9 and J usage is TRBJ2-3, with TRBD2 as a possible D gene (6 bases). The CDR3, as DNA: TGTGCCAGCAGCGCCGAGCGGGCGCTCACAGATACGCAGTATTTT. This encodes CASSAERALTDTQYF.